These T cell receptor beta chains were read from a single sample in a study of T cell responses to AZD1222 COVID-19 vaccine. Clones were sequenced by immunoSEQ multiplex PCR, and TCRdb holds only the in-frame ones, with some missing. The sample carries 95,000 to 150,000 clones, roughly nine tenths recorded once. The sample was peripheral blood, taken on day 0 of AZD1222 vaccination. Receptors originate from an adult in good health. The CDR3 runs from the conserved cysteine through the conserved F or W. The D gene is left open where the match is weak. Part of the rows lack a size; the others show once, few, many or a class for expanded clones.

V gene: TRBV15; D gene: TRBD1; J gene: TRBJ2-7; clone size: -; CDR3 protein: CATSRGGQGRKSEQYF; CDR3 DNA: TGTGCCACCAGCAGAGGGGGACAGGGTAGAAAGAGCGAGCAGTACTTC
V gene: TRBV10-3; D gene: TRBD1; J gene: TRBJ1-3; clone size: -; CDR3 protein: CAIRTDRAFLSGNTIYF; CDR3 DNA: TGTGCCATCAGGACGGACAGGGCTTTTCTTTCTGGAAACACCATATATTTT
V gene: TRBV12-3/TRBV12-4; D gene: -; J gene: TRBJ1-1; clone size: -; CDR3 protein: CASSPQGLTAFF; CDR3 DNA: TGTGCCAGCAGCCCTCAGGGGTTAACGGCTTTCTTT
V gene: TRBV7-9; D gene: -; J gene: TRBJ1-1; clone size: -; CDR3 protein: CASNRGGNTEAFF; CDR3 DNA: TGTGCCAGCAACCGAGGGGGGAACACTGAAGCTTTCTTT
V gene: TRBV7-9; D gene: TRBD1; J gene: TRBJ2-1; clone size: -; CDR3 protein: CASSPTSGGDEQFF; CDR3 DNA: TGTGCCAGCAGCCCAACCTCAGGGGGCGATGAGCAGTTCTTC
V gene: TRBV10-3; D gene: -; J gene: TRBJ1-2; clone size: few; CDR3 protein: CAITGGLGYTF; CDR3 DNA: TGTGCCATCACAGGCGGGCTTGGCTACACCTTC
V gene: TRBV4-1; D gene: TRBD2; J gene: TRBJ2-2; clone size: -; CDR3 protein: CASSQDPAGGPGGELFF; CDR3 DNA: TGCGCCAGCAGCCAAGACCCAGCGGGAGGGCCAGGCGGGGAGCTGTTTTTT
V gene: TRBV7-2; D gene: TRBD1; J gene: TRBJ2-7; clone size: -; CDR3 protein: CASSIQTGLRNEQYF; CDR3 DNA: TGTGCCAGCAGCATCCAGACAGGGTTGAGGAACGAGCAGTACTTC
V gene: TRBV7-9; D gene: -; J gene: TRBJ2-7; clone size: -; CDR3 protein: CASSHMSSYEQYF; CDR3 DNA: TGTGCCAGCAGCCATATGAGTTCCTACGAGCAGTACTTC
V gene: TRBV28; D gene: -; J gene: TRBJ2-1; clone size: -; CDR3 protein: CASSLRAGQFF; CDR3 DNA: TGTGCCAGCAGTTTACGGGCAGGGCAGTTCTTC
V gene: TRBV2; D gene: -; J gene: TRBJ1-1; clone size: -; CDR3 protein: CASSLEGTEAFF; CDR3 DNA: TGTGCCAGCAGTCTGGAAGGGACAGAAGCTTTCTTT
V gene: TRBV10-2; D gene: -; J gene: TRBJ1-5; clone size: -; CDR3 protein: CASSEVPGIIDQPQHF; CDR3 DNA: TGCGCCAGCAGTGAGGTGCCAGGGATAATCGATCAGCCCCAGCATTTT
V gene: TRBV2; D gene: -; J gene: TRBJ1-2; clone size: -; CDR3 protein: CASRTVPVTDGYTF; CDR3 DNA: TGTGCCAGCAGAACTGTCCCTGTCACAGATGGCTACACCTTC
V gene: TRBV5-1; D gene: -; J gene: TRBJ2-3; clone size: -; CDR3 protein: CASSYGGLRTDTQYF; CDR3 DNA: TGCGCCAGCAGCTACGGGGGGCTTCGCACAGATACGCAGTATTTT
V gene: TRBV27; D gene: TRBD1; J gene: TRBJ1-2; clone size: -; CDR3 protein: CASKRQGSNYGYTF; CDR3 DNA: TGTGCCAGCAAACGACAGGGATCAAACTATGGCTACACCTTC
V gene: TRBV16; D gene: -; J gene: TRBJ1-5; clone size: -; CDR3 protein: CASSQSGEGNQPQHF; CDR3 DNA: TGTGCCAGCAGCCAATCTGGGGAGGGGAATCAGCCCCAGCATTTT
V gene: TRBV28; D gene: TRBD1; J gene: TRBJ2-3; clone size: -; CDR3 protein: CASSLWGQSSTDTQYF; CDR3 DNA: TGTGCCAGCAGTTTATGGGGACAGTCCAGCACAGATACGCAGTATTTT
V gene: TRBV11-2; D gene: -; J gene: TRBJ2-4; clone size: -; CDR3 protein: CASSLETWSLSWRNIQYF; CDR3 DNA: TGTGCCAGCAGCTTAGAAACCTGGTCGTTGTCTTGGAGAAACATTCAGTACTTC
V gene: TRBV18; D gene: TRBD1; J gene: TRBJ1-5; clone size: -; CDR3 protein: CASSTTRSTGVGQPQHF; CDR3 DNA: TGTGCCAGCTCAACAACCCGCTCGACAGGGGTGGGTCAGCCCCAGCATTTT
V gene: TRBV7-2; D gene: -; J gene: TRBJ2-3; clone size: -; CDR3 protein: CASSFQKVADTQYF; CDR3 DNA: TGTGCCAGCAGCTTCCAAAAGGTGGCAGATACGCAGTATTTT
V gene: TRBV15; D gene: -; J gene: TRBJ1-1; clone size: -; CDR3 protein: CATSTPSEGFMNTEAFF; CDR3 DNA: TGTGCCACCAGCACCCCATCCGAGGGGTTTATGAACACTGAAGCTTTCTTT
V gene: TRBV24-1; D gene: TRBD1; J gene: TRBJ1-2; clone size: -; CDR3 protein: CATEAFQGAGYTF; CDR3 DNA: TGTGCCACCGAGGCGTTCCAGGGGGCTGGCTACACCTTC
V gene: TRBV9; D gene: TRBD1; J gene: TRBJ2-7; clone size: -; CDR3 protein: CASSVEGQSPAREQYF; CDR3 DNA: TGTGCCAGCAGCGTAGAGGGACAGTCCCCGGCCCGCGAGCAGTACTTC
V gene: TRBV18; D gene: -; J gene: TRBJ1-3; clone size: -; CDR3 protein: CASRSTSGNTIYF; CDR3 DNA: TGTGCCAGCCGATCGACCTCTGGAAACACCATATATTTT
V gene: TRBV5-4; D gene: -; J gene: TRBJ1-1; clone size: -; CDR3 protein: CASSSQLLNTEAFF; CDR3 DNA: TGTGCCAGCAGCTCACAGTTACTGAACACTGAAGCTTTCTTT
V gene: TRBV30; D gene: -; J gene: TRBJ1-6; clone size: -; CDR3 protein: CAWSVIRSYNSPLHF; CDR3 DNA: TGTGCCTGGAGTGTAATAAGGTCCTATAATTCACCCCTCCACTTT
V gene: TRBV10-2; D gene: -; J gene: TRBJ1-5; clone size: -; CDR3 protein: CASSVGGGQTSNQPQHF; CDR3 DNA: TGCGCCAGCAGTGTTGGGGGAGGACAGACCAGCAATCAGCCCCAGCATTTT
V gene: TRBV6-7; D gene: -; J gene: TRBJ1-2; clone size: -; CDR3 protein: CASSYSYSRRGYRARGGYTF; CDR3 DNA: TGTGCCAGCAGTTACTCCTACTCGAGGAGAGGGTACAGGGCCCGGGGAGGCTACACCTTC
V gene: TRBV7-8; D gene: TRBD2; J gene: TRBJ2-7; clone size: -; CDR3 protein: CASSPNPGLAGGRSSYEQYF; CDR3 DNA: TGTGCCAGCAGCCCCAACCCGGGACTAGCGGGAGGCAGGAGCTCCTACGAGCAGTACTTC
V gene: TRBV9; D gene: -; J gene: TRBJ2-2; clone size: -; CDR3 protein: CASSVVENTGELFF; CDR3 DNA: TGTGCCAGCAGCGTAGTCGAGAACACCGGGGAGCTGTTTTTT
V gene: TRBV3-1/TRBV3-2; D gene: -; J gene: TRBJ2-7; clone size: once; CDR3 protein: CASSQRVGPYEQYF; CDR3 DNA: TGTGCCAGCAGCCAGAGGGTGGGTCCCTACGAGCAGTACTTC
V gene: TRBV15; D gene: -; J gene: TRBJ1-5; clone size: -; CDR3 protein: CATSRATSGARQPQHF; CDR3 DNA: TGTGCCACCAGCAGAGCAACCTCCGGGGCTCGACAGCCCCAGCATTTT
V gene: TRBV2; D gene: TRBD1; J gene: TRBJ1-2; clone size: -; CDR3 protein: CASSNRGTNYGYTF; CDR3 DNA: TGTGCCAGCAGTAACAGGGGGACTAACTATGGCTACACCTTC
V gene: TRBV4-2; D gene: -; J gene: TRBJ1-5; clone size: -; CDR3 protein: CASSITGKLQPQHF; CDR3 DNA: TGTGCCAGCAGCATAACAGGGAAGCTTCAGCCCCAGCATTTT